This T cell receptor beta chain was documented in a study of T cell responses to AZD1222 COVID-19 vaccine. Study context: Pooling covered second doses at about 4 or about 12 weeks. Study-wide results and limits: The donor group comprised mostly white British people and more females; the analysis possibly underestimated clonal diversity.

Germline-derived CDR1 and CDR2 are SEHNR and FQNEAQ (reference sequence). Trimming removed 1 base from V and 0 bases from J, with 7 bases in between. The CDR3 covers 15 residues. Sequencing was performed with immunoSEQ multiplex PCR; in TCRdb, only in-frame clones are kept and a portion is missing. The sample holds tens of thousands of clones; over 75% are singletons and the top ten take 20% to 25%. About this clone: Its specificity is not known.

The clonotype originates from an adult in good health. This specimen was peripheral blood, taken on day 0 of AZD1222 vaccination. The V call is TRBV7-9, the J call TRBJ2-4, with D possibly matching TRBD2 (5 bases). Written as DNA, the CDR3 is TGTGCCAGCAGCTTAGTGGCGGGAGCCAAAAACATTCAGTACTTC. Protein sequence: CASSLVAGAKNIQYF.